This TCR beta chain came from a study of shared clonotypes between healthy human individuals. Study-wide context: Plates per donor: three CD4 naive, three CD4 memory, two CD8 naive, one CD8 memory. Points from the study as a whole: The study sampled only blood, and tissue repertoires likely differ.

The data were produced by immunoSEQ multiplex PCR, yet TCRdb's version contains in-frame clones alone and is incomplete. The data hold over a million clones, with 97% to 99% observed a single time. CD4+ cells were split into CD45RA+ naive and CD45RA-negative memory subsets. This clone showed up just once. Its antigen is unidentified. The germline V gene has CDR1 MNHNS and CDR2 SASEGT. V shed 3 bases, J shed 9 bases, and the junction held 11 bases outside the gene matches. The CDR3 spans 14 residues. The receptor's source is a man under 40 in good health. Sequencing used naive CD4+ T cells sorted from blood. Subset given: CD45RA+ positively selected. The V gene is TRBV6-1, the J gene TRBJ2-7; 7 bases are shared with TRBD2. The chain's CDR3 is CASSDSPRGRGQYF. Written as DNA, the CDR3 is TGTGCCAGCAGTGATTCCCCCCGTGGGAGGGGGCAGTACTTC.